This T cell receptor (beta chain) was sequenced in a study of regulatory T cells in long-lasting Graves disease. Overall study results and limits: Persistent Graves' patients showed reduced TCR diversity versus newly diagnosed patients.

Regarding time point: newly diagnosed GD, antithyroid drugs for less than 3 months. PBMC RNA was the source of the TCR library. American Thyroid Association guidelines defined how Graves' disease was diagnosed. V was cut by 6 bases and J by 11 bases, with 19 bases left in between. Germline CDR1 reads MDHEN; CDR2 reads SYDVKM. The CDR3 contains 13 residues. For TCR beta, libraries came from iRepertoire HTBI primers and Arm-PCR of CDR3 regions. TCRdb reanalysed the multiplex PCR reads using MiXCR and keeps one entry per CDR3 protein. The table has under 450,000 distinct CDR3 sequences, about an eighth seen once; the top ten hold 15% to 20%. This clonotype was counted at least ten times. Its specificity is not known. This same sample was also part of a study on T cells in Graves' hyperthyroidism and ophthalmopathy.

J is TRBJ1-1 and V is TRBV28, with no clear D. The sequence derives from a woman aged 18-29 years with Graves disease. The sequencing used peripheral blood mononuclear cells (PBMCs), collected at new diagnosis, from a patient treated with antithyroid drugs. This CDR3 reads CASSQEAPLGAFF. The CDR3 DNA follows: TGTGCCAGCAGCCAGGAGGCCCCCCTGGGGGCTTTCTTT.